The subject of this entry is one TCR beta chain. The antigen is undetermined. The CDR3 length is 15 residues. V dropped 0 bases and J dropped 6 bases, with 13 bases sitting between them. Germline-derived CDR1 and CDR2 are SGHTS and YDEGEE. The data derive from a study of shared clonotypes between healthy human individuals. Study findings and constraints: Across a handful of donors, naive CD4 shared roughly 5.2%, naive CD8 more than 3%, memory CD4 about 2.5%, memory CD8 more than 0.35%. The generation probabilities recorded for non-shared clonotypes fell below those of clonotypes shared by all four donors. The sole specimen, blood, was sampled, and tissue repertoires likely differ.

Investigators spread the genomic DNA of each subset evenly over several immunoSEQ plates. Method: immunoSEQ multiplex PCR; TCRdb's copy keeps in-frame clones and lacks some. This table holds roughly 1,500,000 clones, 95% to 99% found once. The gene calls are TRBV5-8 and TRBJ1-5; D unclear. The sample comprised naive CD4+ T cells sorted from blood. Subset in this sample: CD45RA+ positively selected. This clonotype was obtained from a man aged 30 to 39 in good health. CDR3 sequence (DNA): TGTGCCAGCAGCTTGGTAGTTCTGGGAGCTCAGCCCCAGCATTTT. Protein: CASSLVVLGAQPQHF.